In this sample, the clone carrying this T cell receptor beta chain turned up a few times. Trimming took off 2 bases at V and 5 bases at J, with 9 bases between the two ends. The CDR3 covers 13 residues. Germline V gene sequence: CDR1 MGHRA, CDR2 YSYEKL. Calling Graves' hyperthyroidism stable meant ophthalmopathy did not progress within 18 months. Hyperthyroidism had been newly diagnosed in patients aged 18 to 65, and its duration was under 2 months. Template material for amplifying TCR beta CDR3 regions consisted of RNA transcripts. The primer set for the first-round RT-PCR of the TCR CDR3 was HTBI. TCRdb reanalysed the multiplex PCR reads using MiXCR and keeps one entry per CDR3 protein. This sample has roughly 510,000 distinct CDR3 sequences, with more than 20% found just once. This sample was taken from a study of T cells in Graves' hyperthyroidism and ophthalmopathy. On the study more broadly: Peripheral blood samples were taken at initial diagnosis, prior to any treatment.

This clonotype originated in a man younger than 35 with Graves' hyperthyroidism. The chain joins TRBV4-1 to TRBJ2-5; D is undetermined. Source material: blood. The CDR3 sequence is CASSQLSTETQYF. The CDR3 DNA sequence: TGCGCCAGCAGCCAATTAAGCACGGAGACCCAGTACTTC.